These 24 T cell receptor beta chains originate from one sample sequenced in a study of T cells in Graves' hyperthyroidism and ophthalmopathy (dated by TCRdb to about 2019). Library preparation employed multiplex PCR. Sequencing took place on an Illumina HiSeq 2000. Amplification of TCR beta CDR3 regions was carried out from RNA transcripts. For the first round of RT-PCR on the TCR CDR3, the HTBI primer set was used together with the Qiagen OneStep RT-PCR kit. In TCRdb, the public reads were trimmed at Q25 with fastp and aligned with MiXCR, with productive beta chains retained. Each entry is one CDR3 protein sequence, shown with its most common DNA and genes. Recorded for this sample are about 340,000 distinct CDR3 sequences; over 20% of them occurred a single time. The leading ten clones occupy less than 65% of the sample. Material: blood. Receptors were obtained from a woman in her forties or fifties with Graves' hyperthyroidism.

This clonotype was counted only a few times. J is TRBJ2-1 and V is TRBV7-8; no firm D call. Per the germline V gene, CDR1 is SGHVS and CDR2 is FQNEAQ. The V and J ends lost 5 bases and 0 bases respectively, with 17 bases between them. The CDR3 length is 17 residues. The CDR3 coding sequence is TGTGCCAGCAGCCCCAGGCGGATATTTAGCTCCTACAATGAGCAGTTCTTC. Translated, it gives CASSPRRIFSSYNEQFF.

This clonotype appeared many times. The CDR3 nucleotides are TGTGCCAGCAGCCAAGAAGGTACAGGGAGATGGAAGACTGAAGCTTTCTTT. As protein: CASSQEGTGRWKTEAFF. The chain employs TRBV3-1 and TRBJ1-1, with D maybe TRBD1 (6 bases). CDR1 is LGHDT, CDR2 YNNKEL, per germline (reference sequence). Trimming left V 0 bases short and J 5 bases short, with 19 bases between. This CDR3 spans 17 amino acids.

This clonotype was seen a handful of times. The chain joins TRBV30 to TRBJ2-3; maybe TRBD1 (6 bases). The CDR3 totals 13 residues. V was pared by 4 bases and J by 5 bases, with 13 bases between. Germline loops: CDR1 GTSNPN, CDR2 SVGIG (reference sequence). In DNA, the CDR3 is TGTGCCTGGACCAGGGGCTTGGGAGATACGCAGTATTTT. Its translation is CAWTRGLGDTQYF.

The chain links TRBV6-1 to TRBJ1-1; no clear D gene. The V gene lost 7 bases and the J gene lost 6 bases, with 30 bases spanning the gap. The V gene's germline CDR1 is MNHNS and CDR2 SASEGT. CDR3 length equals 18 residues. CDR3 protein: CASKRANSDGARNPEAFF. CDR3 DNA: TGTGCCAGCAAGAGGGCAAATTCCGATGGTGCGAGGAATCCTGAAGCTTTCTTT.

The V and J genes are TRBV5-4 and TRBJ2-7; TRBD2 matches 8 bases. In germline, CDR1 is SGHNT, CDR2 YYREEE (reference sequence). Unmatched junction bases numbered 7, after V lost 4 bases and J lost 4 bases. This CDR3 has 14 residues. CDR3 sequence (DNA): TGTGCCAGCAGCCAGGGACTAGATCTTTACGAGCAGTACTTC. Its translation: CASSQGLDLYEQYF.

This clonotype showed up many times. The V call is TRBV7-9, the J call TRBJ2-5; maybe TRBD2 (6 bases). The CDR3 loop spans 16 amino acids. V lost 0 bases and J 4 bases, leaving 15 bases between the germline ends. Germline lookup yields CDR1 SEHNR and CDR2 FQNEAQ (reference sequence). CDR3: CASSLAEGTGGETQYF. CDR3 DNA sequence: TGTGCCAGCAGCTTAGCTGAAGGGACCGGGGGAGAGACCCAGTACTTC. Full variable domain (rest looked up from reference TRBV7-9 and TRBJ2-5): DTGVSQNPRHKITKRGQNVTFRCDPISEHNRLYWYRQTLGQGPEFLTYFQNEAQLEKSRLLSDRFSAERPKGSFSTLEIQRTEQGDSAMYLCASSLAEGTGGETQYFGPGTRLLVL.

The sample holds a few counts of this clonotype. One end of the junction varies from germline; a read error may be responsible. The chain couples TRBV2 to TRBJ2-5; TRBD1 agrees at 9 bases. Per germline, CDR1 SNHLY and CDR2 FYNNEI. This CDR3 spans 16 amino acids. Here the CDR3 reads CASSNRGRRGQETRYF. DNA for the CDR3: TGTGCCAGCAGTAACAGGGGGCGGAGGGGTCAAGAGACCCGGTACTTC.

Remarks on this clonotype: A much larger clone sits a single nucleotide away, making a read error possible. The CDR3 DNA sequence: TGTGCCAGCAGCCAATCAGGGCGGACAGCTTTCTTT. Amino acid sequence: CASSQSGRTAFF. The gene calls are TRBV28 and TRBJ1-1; tentative D call: TRBD1 (5 bases). Germline V lookup: CDR1 MDHEN, CDR2 SYDVKM. V was trimmed by 6 bases and J by 10 bases, leaving 15 bases between them. The CDR3 is 12 amino acids. The full variable domain, with the rest looked up from reference TRBV28 and TRBJ1-1, is DVKVTQSSRYLVKRTGEKVFLECVQDMDHENMFWYRQDPGLGLRLIYFSYDVKMKEKGDIPEGYSVSREKKERFSLILESASTNQTSMYLCASSQSGRTAFFGQGTRLTVV.

The chain recombines TRBV2 with TRBJ2-7; 8 positions agree with TRBD2. This CDR3 contains 14 residues. Trimming cost V 6 bases and J 2 bases; bases outside gene matches: 6. Germline CDR1 reads SNHLY; CDR2 reads FYNNEI. CDR3 sequence reads: CASSYSGDPYEQYF. DNA of the CDR3: TGTGCCAGCAGCTATAGCGGGGACCCCTACGAGCAGTACTTC.

In its sample, this clonotype was seen a few times. The chain couples TRBV27 to TRBJ2-5; a possible D gene is TRBD1 (6 bases). Germline V gene sequence: CDR1 MNHEY, CDR2 SMNVEV (reference sequence). The V and J ends lost 5 bases and 4 bases respectively, with 17 bases between them. The CDR3 sequence is 15 residues long. This chain's CDR3 is CASSPRTGIIETQYF. CDR3 sequence (DNA): TGTGCCAGCAGTCCCCGAACAGGGATTATAGAGACCCAGTACTTC.

The chain joins TRBV19 to TRBJ2-5, with 14 nucleotides matching TRBD2. In germline, CDR1 is LNHDA, CDR2 SQIVND (reference sequence). With 4 bases clipped from V and 7 bases from J, the junction kept 11 bases outside the gene matches. CDR3 size: 17 residues. CDR3 protein: CASSNTPGLAGVGTQYF. The CDR3 nucleotides are TGTGCCAGTAGTAATACCCCGGGACTAGCGGGAGTAGGGACCCAGTACTTC. Variable domain in full (rest from reference TRBV19 and TRBJ2-5): DGGITQSPKYLFRKEGQNVTLSCEQNLNHDAMYWYRQDPGQGLRLIYYSQIVNDFQKGDIAEGYSVSREKKESFPLTVTSAQKNPTAFYLCASSNTPGLAGVGTQYFGPGTRLLVL.

This rearrangement joins TRBV6-1 to TRBJ2-2; D gene ambiguous. Germline V CDR1 and CDR2: MNHNS, SASEGT. CDR3 length: 14 amino acids. V was pared by 2 bases and J by 3 bases, with 7 bases between. This chain's CDR3 is CASSESRYTGELFF. Written as DNA, the CDR3 is TGTGCCAGCAGTGAATCTAGGTACACCGGGGAGCTGTTTTTT.

This clonotype was seen many times. The chain joins TRBV20-1 to TRBJ2-7, with 10 nucleotides matching TRBD2. Trimming took 2 bases from V and 7 from J; bases not matched to a gene: 5. This CDR3 comprises 13 residues. Germline CDR1 and CDR2: DFQATT and SNEGSKA (reference sequence). CDR3 nucleotide sequence: TGCAGTGCTAGACGGACTAGCGGTCGTGAGCAGTACTTC. This translates into CSARRTSGREQYF.

V and J are TRBV2 and TRBJ2-1; TRBD2 matches at 11 bases. The CDR3 spans 13 residues. Germline CDR1 SNHLY, CDR2 FYNNEI. V shed 10 bases, J shed 9 bases, and the junction held 8 bases outside the gene matches. The CDR3 region is CAIFIAGGTEQFF. CDR3 nucleotide sequence: TGTGCCATTTTTATAGCGGGGGGGACTGAGCAGTTCTTC.

This clonotype was found a few times. The rearrangement joins TRBV20-1 to TRBJ1-5; D remains ambiguous. V was pared by 1 base and J by 4 bases, with 11 bases between. CDR1 DFQATT and CDR2 SNEGSKA come from the germline V gene (reference sequence). The CDR3 sequence is 14 residues long. Here the CDR3 reads CSARVNGRNQPQHF. DNA of the CDR3: TGCAGTGCTAGAGTTAACGGCCGTAATCAGCCCCAGCATTTT.

This clonotype has at least ten counts. This rearrangement joins TRBV2 to TRBJ1-4; 8 positions match TRBD1. CDR1 is SNHLY, CDR2 FYNNEI, per germline. Unmatched junction bases numbered 9, after V lost 6 bases and J lost 0 bases. The CDR3 totals 17 residues. The CDR3 region has the DNA TGTGCCAGCAGCCGACAGGGGTCCCCTCCAACTAATGAAAAACTGTTTTTT. This translates into CASSRQGSPPTNEKLFF. The full variable domain, its missing parts supplied by reference TRBV2 and TRBJ1-4, is EPEVTQTPSHQVTQMGQEVILRCVPISNHLYFYWYRQILGQKVEFLVSFYNNEISEKSEIFDDQFSVERPDGSNFTLKIRSTKLEDSAMYFCASSRQGSPPTNEKLFFGSGTQLSVL.

This clonotype was counted many times. The V call is TRBV20-1, the J call TRBJ2-7, with 9 positions matching TRBD1. The germline gives CDR1 DFQATT, CDR2 SNEGSKA (reference sequence). J was trimmed by 6 bases and V by 5 bases; bases with no gene match: 5. The CDR3 runs to 12 residues. Written as DNA, the CDR3 is TGCAGTGCTCTCCGGGACAGGGTCGAGCAGTACTTC. It translates to CSALRDRVEQYF.

The chain links TRBV27 to TRBJ1-1; D unresolved. The V and J ends lost 3 bases and 0 bases respectively, with 11 bases between them. The CDR3 totals 15 residues. Germline values: CDR1 MNHEY, CDR2 SMNVEV (reference sequence). The CDR3 DNA sequence: TGTGCCAGCAGTTTCTCCGGAGCCGTGAACACTGAAGCTTTCTTT. Residues: CASSFSGAVNTEAFF.

There are a few counts of this clonotype. This rearrangement joins TRBV6-1 to TRBJ1-5, with TRBD1 as a possible D gene (6 bases). The germline CDR1 and CDR2 sequences are MNHNS and SASEGT. The CDR3 totals 13 residues. Trimming removed 7 bases from V and 3 bases from J, with 10 bases in between. The CDR3 DNA reads as TGTGCCAGCATCAGGACAGCCAATCAGCCCCAGCATTTT. It codes for CASIRTANQPQHF.

This clonotype showed up just a few times. This chain links TRBV11-3 with TRBJ2-1; D unclear. Germline V gives CDR1 SGHNT, CDR2 YENEEA. Trimming stripped 1 base from V and 8 bases from J, with 12 bases between. The CDR3 spans 14 residues. CDR3 protein: CASSLGLVGYEQFF. CDR3 sequence (DNA): TGTGCCAGCAGCTTAGGTTTGGTGGGTTATGAGCAGTTCTTC.

This clonotype was found a few times. The V call is TRBV7-9, the J call TRBJ1-1; TRBD1 matches 8 bases. The ends lost 7 bases at V and 5 bases at J; junction bases unmatched: 12. The CDR3 loop spans 15 amino acids. CDR1 and CDR2 (germline): SEHNR, FQNEAQ (reference sequence). CDR3 sequence reads: CASTTGDRWRTEAFF. As DNA, the CDR3 is TGTGCCAGCACCACCGGGGACAGGTGGCGTACTGAAGCTTTCTTT. Full variable domain (missing parts from reference TRBV7-9 and TRBJ1-1): DTGVSQNPRHKITKRGQNVTFRCDPISEHNRLYWYRQTLGQGPEFLTYFQNEAQLEKSRLLSDRFSAERPKGSFSTLEIQRTEQGDSAMYLCASTTGDRWRTEAFFGQGTRLTVV.

This clonotype was found once. V and J are TRBV2 and TRBJ2-7; 11 bases agree with TRBD2. With 6 bases clipped from V and 6 bases from J, the junction kept 7 bases outside the gene matches. CDR1 and CDR2 (germline): SNHLY, FYNNEI. The CDR3 totals 14 residues. As DNA, the CDR3 is TGTGCCAGCAGCCGGAAGCTAGCGGGAGGCGAGCAGTACTTC. Protein: CASSRKLAGGEQYF.

The table lists this clonotype with many counts. V gene TRBV6-1 combines with J gene TRBJ2-5; no reliable D call. Germline V gene data show CDR1 as MNHNS and CDR2 as SASEGT. V lost 7 bases, J lost 0 bases, and 9 bases lay in between. CDR3 length equals 13 residues. The CDR3 sequence is CASIRSYQETQYF. CDR3 nucleotides: TGTGCCAGCATTAGGAGTTACCAAGAGACCCAGTACTTC.

The table lists this clonotype with many counts. Written as DNA, the CDR3 is TGTGCCAGCAGCTTAAGAATAGGCTATGGCTACACCTTC. It translates to CASSLRIGYGYTF. The genes are TRBV7-8 and TRBJ1-2; D is ambiguous. This CDR3 has 13 amino acids. Germline CDR1 reads SGHVS; CDR2 reads FQNEAQ. V was pared by 2 bases and J by 4 bases, with 8 bases between. Full variable domain (outside the CDR3, taken from reference TRBV7-8 and TRBJ1-2): GAGVSQSPRYKVAKRGQDVALRCDPISGHVSLFWYQQALGQGPEFLTYFQNEAQLDKSGLPSDRFFAERPEGSVSTLKIQRTQQEDSAVYLCASSLRIGYGYTFGSGTRLTVV.